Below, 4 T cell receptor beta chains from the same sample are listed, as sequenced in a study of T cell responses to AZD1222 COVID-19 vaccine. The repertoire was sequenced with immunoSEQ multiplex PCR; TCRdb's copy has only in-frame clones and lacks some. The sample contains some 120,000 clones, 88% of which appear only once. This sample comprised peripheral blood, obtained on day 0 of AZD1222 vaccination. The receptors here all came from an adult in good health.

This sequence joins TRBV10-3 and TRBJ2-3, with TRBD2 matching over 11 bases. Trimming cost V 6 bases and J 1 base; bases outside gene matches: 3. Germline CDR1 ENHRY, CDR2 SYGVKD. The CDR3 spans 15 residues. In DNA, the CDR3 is TGTGCCATCAGCCAGACTAGCGGGGGCACAGATACGCAGTATTTT. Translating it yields CAISQTSGGTDTQYF.

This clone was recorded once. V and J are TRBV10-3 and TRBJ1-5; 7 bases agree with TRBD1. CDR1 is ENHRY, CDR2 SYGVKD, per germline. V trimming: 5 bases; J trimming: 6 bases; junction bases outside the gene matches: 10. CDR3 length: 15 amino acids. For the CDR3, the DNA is TGTGCCATCAGTAAAACGACAGGGAAGGGTCAGCCCCAGCATTTT. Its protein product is CAISKTTGKGQPQHF.

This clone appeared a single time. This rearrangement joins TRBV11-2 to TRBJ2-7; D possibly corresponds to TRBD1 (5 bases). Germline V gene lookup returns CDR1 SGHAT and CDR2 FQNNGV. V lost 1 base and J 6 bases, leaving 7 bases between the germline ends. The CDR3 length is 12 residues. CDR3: CASSLAGAEQYF. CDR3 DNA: TGTGCCAGCAGCTTAGCTGGGGCCGAGCAGTACTTC.

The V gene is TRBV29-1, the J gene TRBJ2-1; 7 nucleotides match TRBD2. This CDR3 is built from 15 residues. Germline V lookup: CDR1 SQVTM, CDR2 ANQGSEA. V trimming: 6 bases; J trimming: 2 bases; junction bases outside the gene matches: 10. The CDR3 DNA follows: TGCAGCGTGCTCCTGGCCGCGGGAGCCTACAATGAGCAGTTCTTC. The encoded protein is CSVLLAAGAYNEQFF.